This T cell receptor (beta chain) was recovered during a study of T cells after yellow fever vaccination. A universal primer site and UMIs were added as TCR cDNA was made by 5'RACE template switching. Using its own MiXCR run on the 5' RACE reads, TCRdb lists one record per CDR3 protein. The table includes fewer than 400,000 distinct CDR3 sequences, under 7.5% detected once. This clonotype has at least ten counts. The V gene lost 4 bases and the J gene lost 1 base, with 23 bases spanning the gap. The germline V gene encodes CDR1 SGHAT and CDR2 FQDESV (reference sequence). This CDR3 comprises 18 residues.

The chain combines TRBV11-1 with TRBJ2-7; D gene ambiguous. The input for sequencing was PBMCs, taken 5 days after the yellow fever booster vaccination. The origin of this receptor is a man aged 30-40 years who received the YFV17D yellow fever vaccine. The CDR3 sequence: CASSSGDLALFQSYEQYF. The CDR3 nucleotides are TGTGCCAGCAGCTCCGGCGATCTGGCGCTCTTCCAATCCTACGAGCAGTACTTC.